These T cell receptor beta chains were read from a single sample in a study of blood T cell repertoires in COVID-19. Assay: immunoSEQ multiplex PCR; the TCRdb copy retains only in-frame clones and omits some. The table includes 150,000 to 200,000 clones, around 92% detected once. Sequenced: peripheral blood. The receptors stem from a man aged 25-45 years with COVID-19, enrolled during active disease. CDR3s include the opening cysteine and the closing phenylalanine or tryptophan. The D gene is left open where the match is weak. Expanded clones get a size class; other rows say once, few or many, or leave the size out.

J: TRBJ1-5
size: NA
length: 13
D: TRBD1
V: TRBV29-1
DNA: TGCAGCGTAGGGACAGGGGATGGTCAGCCCCAGCATTTT
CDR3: CSVGTGDGQPQHF

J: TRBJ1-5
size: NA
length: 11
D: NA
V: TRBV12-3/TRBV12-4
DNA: TGTGCCAGCAGTTTGAGTCAGCCCCAGCATTTT
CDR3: CASSLSQPQHF

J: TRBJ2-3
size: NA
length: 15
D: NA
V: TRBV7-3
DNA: TGTGCCAGCAGCTTTGGAGTACACAGCACAGATACGCAGTATTTT
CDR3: CASSFGVHSTDTQYF

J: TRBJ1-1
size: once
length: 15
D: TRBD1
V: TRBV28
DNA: TGTGCCAGCAGTATCATGGGACAGCCGAACACTGAAGCTTTCTTT
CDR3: CASSIMGQPNTEAFF

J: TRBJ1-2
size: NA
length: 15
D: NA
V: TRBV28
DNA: TGTGCCAGCAGTTTGAGGGGGGGGTACAAGCAGGGCTACACCTTC
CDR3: CASSLRGGYKQGYTF

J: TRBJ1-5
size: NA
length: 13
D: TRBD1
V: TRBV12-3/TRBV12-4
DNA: TGTGCCAGCAGGACAGGGGGATATCAGCCCCAGCATTTT
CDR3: CASRTGGYQPQHF

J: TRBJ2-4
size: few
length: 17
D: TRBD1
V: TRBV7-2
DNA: TGTGCCAGCAGCTTATACCCAACTACAGGGGTCGTAAACATTCAGTACTTC
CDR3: CASSLYPTTGVVNIQYF

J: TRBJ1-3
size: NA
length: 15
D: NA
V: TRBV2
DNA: TGTGCCAGCAGTCCCTACCGGGGCTCTGGAAACACCATATATTTT
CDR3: CASSPYRGSGNTIYF

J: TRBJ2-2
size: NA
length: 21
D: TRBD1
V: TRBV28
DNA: TGTGCCAGCGGTACAACTTTGCCGGGACAGGGGATTCTCCTGAACACCGGGGAGCTGTTTTTT
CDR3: CASGTTLPGQGILLNTGELFF

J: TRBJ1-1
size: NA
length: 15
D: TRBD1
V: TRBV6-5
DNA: TGTGCCAGCACCCGACAGGGGAGGGTGAACACTGAAGCTTTCTTT
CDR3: CASTRQGRVNTEAFF

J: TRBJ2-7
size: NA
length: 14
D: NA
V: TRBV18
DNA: TGTGCCAGCTCACTCTTCTCACTAGCCTACGAGCAGTACTTC
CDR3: CASSLFSLAYEQYF

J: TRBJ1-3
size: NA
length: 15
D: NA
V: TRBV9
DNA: TGTGCCAGCAGCGATACAGGCCGCTCTGGAAACACCATATATTTT
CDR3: CASSDTGRSGNTIYF

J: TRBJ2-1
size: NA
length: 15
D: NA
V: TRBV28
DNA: TGTGCCAGCAGTTTATTGAGCGGCACCTACAATGAGCAGTTCTTC
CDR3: CASSLLSGTYNEQFF

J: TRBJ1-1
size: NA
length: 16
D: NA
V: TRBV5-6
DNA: TGTGCCAGCAGCTTGGTGGTACCTTGGAGGGACACTGAAGCTTTCTTT
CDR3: CASSLVVPWRDTEAFF

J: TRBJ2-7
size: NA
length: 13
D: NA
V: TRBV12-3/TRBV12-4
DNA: TGTGCCAGCAGTTTAGCCGGGTCGCTAGAGCAGTACTTC
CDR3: CASSLAGSLEQYF

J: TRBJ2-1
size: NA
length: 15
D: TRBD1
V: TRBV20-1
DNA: TGCAGTGCTAGTTCTCGGGACAGGGGGCTCAAGGGGCAGTTCTTC
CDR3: CSASSRDRGLKGQFF

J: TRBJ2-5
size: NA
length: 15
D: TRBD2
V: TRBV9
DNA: TGTGCCAGCAGCACCTCGAGCGGGGTTGGCGAGACCCAGTACTTC
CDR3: CASSTSSGVGETQYF

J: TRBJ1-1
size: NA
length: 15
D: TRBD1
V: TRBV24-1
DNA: TGTGCCACCAGTGATGCGGGACAGGGACTCGCTGAAGCTTTCTTT
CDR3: CATSDAGQGLAEAFF

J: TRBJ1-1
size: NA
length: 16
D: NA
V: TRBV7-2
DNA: TGTGCCAGCAGCCCCCCAGAGGGACAATTGAACACTGAAGCTTTCTTT
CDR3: CASSPPEGQLNTEAFF

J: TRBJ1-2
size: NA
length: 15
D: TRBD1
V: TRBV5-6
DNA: TGTGCCAGCAGCTGGGGGACAGCTGCTAACTATGGCTACACCTTC
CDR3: CASSWGTAANYGYTF

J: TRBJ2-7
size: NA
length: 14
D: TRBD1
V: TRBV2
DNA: TGTGCCAGCAGACCGGGACAGGGGGCCTACGAGCAGTACTTC
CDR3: CASRPGQGAYEQYF

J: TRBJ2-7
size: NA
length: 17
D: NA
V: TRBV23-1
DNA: TGCGCCAGCAGTCACCCCCCCGGGGACATCGAATCCTACGAGCAGTACTTC
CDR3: CASSHPPGDIESYEQYF

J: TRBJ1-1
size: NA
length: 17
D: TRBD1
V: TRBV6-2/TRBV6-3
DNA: TGTGCCAGCAGTTACGACTATGGGACAGGGTGGAACACTGAAGCTTTCTTT
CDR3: CASSYDYGTGWNTEAFF

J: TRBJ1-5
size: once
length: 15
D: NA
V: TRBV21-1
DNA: TGTGCCAGCAGCAAAAGACAGCTTCTCAATCAGCCCCAGCATTTT
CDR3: CASSKRQLLNQPQHF

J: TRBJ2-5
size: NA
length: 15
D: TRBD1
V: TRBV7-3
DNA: TGTGCCAGCAGCTTAAGGTTTGACAGGGTAGAGACCCAGTACTTC
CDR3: CASSLRFDRVETQYF

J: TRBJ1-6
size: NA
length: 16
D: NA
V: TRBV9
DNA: TGTGCCAGCAGCGACAGGACAGAATTAACTAATTCACCCCTCCACTTT
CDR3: CASSDRTELTNSPLHF